This T cell receptor beta chain is from a study of blood T cell repertoires in COVID-19. Across the whole study: T cells, B-cell-depleted T cells, or PBMCs supplied cDNA or gDNA.

This CDR3 contains 13 residues. Original handling: Amplifying reference gene primers gave estimates of nucleated cell counts. Some clones are missing from TCRdb's copy, which holds only in-frame ones; the method was immunoSEQ multiplex PCR. For V, J and clone size, that table is used; D and trimming come from the DNA. The data hold 150,000 to 200,000 clones, with 74% observed a single time. This clone was recorded a few times. This receptor was obtained from an elderly woman with acute or convalescent COVID-19. Sequenced material: peripheral blood. The chain uses TRBV21-1 and TRBJ1-2; TRBD1, the table's D call, lacks a check against the DNA. TRBV21-1 is designated a pseudogene. CDR3 coding DNA: TGTGCCAGCTGGGACAGGGTACTCTATGGCTACACCTTC. The encoded protein is CASWDRVLYGYTF.